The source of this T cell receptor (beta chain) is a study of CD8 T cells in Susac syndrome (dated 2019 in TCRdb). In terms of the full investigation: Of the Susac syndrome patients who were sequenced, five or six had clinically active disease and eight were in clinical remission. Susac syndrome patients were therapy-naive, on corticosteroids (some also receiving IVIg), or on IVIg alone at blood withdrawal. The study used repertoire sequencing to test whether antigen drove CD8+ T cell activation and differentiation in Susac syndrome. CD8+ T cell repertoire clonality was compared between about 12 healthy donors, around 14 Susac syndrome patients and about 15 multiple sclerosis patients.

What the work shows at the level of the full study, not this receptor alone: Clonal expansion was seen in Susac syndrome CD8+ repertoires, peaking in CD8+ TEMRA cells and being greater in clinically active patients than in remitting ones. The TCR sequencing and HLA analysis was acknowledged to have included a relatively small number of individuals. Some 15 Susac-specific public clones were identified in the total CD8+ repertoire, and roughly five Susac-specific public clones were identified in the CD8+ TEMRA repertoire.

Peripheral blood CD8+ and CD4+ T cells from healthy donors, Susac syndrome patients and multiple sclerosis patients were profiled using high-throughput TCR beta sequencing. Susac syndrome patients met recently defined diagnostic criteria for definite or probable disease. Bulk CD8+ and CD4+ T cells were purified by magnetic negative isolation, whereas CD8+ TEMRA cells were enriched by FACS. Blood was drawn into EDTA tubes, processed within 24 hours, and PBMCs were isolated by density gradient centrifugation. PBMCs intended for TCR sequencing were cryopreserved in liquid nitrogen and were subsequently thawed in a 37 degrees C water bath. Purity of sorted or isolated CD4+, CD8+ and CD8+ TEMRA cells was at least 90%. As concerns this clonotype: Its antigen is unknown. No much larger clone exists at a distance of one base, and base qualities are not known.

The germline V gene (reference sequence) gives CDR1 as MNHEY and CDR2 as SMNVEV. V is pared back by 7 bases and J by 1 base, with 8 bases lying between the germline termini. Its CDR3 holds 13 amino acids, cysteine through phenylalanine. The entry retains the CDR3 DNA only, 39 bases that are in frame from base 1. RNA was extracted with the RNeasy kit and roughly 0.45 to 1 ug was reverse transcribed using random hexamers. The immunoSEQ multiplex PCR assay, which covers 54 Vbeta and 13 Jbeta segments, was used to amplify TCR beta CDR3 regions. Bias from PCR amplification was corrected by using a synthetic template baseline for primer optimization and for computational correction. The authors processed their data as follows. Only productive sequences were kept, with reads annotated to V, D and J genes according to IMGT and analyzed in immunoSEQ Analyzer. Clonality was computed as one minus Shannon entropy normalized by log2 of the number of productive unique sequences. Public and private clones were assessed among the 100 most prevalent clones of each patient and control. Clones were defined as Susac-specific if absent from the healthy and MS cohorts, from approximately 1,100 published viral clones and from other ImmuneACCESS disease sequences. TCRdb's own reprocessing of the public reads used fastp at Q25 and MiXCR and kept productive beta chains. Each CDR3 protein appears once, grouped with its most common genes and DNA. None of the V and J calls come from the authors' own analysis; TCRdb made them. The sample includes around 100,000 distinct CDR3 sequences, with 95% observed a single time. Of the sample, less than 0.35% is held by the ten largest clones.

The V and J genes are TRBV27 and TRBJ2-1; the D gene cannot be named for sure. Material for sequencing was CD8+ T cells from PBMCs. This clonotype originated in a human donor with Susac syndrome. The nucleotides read TGTGCCAGCAAAGAGGATTCCTACAATGAGCAGTTCTTC. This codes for CASKEDSYNEQFF.